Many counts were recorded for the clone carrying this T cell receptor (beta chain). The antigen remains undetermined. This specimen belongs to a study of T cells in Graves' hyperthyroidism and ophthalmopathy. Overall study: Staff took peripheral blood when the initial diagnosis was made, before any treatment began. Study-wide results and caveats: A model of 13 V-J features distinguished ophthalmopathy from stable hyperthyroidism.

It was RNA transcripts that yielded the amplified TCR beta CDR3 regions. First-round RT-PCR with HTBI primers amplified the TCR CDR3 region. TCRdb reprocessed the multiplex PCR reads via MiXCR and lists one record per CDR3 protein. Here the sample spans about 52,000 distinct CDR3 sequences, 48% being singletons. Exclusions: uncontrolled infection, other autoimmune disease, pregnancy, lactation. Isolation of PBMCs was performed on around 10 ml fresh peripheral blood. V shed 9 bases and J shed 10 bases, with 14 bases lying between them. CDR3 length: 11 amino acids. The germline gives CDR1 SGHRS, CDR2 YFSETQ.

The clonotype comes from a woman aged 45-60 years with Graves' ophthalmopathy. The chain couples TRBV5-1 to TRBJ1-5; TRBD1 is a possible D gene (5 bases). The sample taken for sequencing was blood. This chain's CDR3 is CAITDTGPQHF. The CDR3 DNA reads TGCGCCATAACCGATACAGGCCCCCAGCATTTT.